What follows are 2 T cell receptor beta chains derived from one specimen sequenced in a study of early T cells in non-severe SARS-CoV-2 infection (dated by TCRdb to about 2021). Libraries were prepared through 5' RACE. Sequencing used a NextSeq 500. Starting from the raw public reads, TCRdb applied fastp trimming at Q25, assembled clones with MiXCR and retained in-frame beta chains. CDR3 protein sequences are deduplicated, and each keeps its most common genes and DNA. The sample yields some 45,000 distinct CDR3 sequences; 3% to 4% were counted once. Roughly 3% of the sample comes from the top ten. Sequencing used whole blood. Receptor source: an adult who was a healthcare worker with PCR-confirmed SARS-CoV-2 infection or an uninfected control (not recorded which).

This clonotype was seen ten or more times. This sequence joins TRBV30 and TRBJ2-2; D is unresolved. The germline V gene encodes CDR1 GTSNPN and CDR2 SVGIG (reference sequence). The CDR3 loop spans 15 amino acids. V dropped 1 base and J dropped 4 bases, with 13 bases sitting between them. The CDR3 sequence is CAWSARGRSTGELFF. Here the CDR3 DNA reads TGTGCCTGGAGTGCGCGCGGCAGGAGCACCGGGGAGCTGTTTTTT.

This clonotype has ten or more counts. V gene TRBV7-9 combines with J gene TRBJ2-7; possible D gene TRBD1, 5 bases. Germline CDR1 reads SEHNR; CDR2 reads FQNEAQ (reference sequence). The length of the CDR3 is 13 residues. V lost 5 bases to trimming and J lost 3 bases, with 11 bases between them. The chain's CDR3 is CASSAQDSYEQYF. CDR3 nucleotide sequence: TGTGCCAGCAGCGCGCAAGACAGCTACGAGCAGTACTTC.